A selection of T cell receptor beta chains follows, all from one sample in a study of cytomegalovirus exposure and HLA in healthy donors. Sequenced by immunoSEQ multiplex PCR; TCRdb stores in-frame clones only, minus some. The repertoire consists of roughly 93,000 clones, with around 76% occurring once and the leading ten covering around 0.53%. Sequences were obtained from PBMCs. These receptors were obtained from a man in his thirties or forties in good health and CMV-seronegative. Both conserved end residues are part of each CDR3. The D gene is left open where the match is weak. Expanded clones are given a class, and other clones once, few, many or no size at all.

D: .; size: .; V: TRBV2; J: TRBJ1-3; CDR3: CASSLQGGEVGNTIYF; DNA: TGTGCCAGCAGCCTACAAGGGGGGGAGGTTGGAAACACCATATATTTT
D: TRBD2; size: .; V: TRBV5-1; J: TRBJ2-3; CDR3: CASSLFAGGTDTQYF; DNA: TGCGCCAGCAGCTTGTTCGCGGGAGGCACAGATACGCAGTATTTT
D: .; size: few; V: TRBV7-2; J: TRBJ1-4; CDR3: CASRRGRGEKLFF; DNA: TGTGCCAGCAGACGAGGACGGGGTGAAAAACTGTTTTTT
D: TRBD2; size: .; V: TRBV2; J: TRBJ2-7; CDR3: CASALTTFRGGEYEQYF; DNA: TGTGCCAGCGCCCTGACTACTTTCCGCGGGGGGGAATACGAGCAGTACTTC
D: TRBD2; size: few; V: TRBV6-5; J: TRBJ2-3; CDR3: CASSRGTSDRDTQYF; DNA: TGTGCCAGCAGTCGCGGGACTAGCGACAGAGATACGCAGTATTTT
D: TRBD1; size: once; V: TRBV7-2; J: TRBJ2-1; CDR3: CASSLTAGTGSGNEQFF; DNA: TGTGCCAGCAGTCTAACGGCGGGGACAGGGTCTGGCAATGAGCAGTTCTTC
D: .; size: .; V: TRBV9; J: TRBJ2-7; CDR3: CASSVSGDSPTRQYF; DNA: TGTGCCAGCAGCGTCTCGGGGGACAGTCCTACGAGGCAGTACTTC
D: TRBD2; size: .; V: TRBV6-5; J: TRBJ2-3; CDR3: CASSPLAGTDTQYF; DNA: TGTGCCAGCAGCCCCCTAGCGGGCACAGATACGCAGTATTTT
D: .; size: .; V: TRBV7-6; J: TRBJ1-1; CDR3: CASSLDRQPGTEAFF; DNA: TGTGCCAGCAGCTTAGATCGCCAGCCGGGCACTGAAGCTTTCTTT
D: .; size: .; V: TRBV27; J: TRBJ1-2; CDR3: CASSSTRTFANYGYTF; DNA: TGTGCCAGCAGTTCAACTCGGACTTTTGCTAACTATGGCTACACCTTC
D: .; size: few; V: TRBV6-5; J: TRBJ1-1; CDR3: CASSYGVRVATEAFF; DNA: TGTGCCAGCAGTTACGGGGTGAGGGTCGCCACTGAAGCTTTCTTT
D: TRBD2; size: .; V: TRBV4-3; J: TRBJ2-1; CDR3: CASSRTSAESYNEQFF; DNA: TGCGCCAGCAGTCGGACTAGTGCCGAGTCCTACAATGAGCAGTTCTTC
D: TRBD1; size: .; V: TRBV7-9; J: TRBJ2-7; CDR3: CASSLADREHEQYF; DNA: TGTGCCAGCAGCTTAGCGGACAGGGAACACGAGCAGTACTTC
D: TRBD1; size: few; V: TRBV6-5; J: TRBJ1-3; CDR3: CASKTGNSGNTIYF; DNA: TGTGCCAGCAAGACAGGGAACTCTGGAAACACCATATATTTT
D: .; size: .; V: TRBV2; J: TRBJ1-2; CDR3: CASKLDRSYGYTF; DNA: TGTGCCAGCAAATTAGACAGGAGCTATGGCTACACCTTC
D: .; size: .; V: TRBV4-1; J: TRBJ1-1; CDR3: CASSQLPQEGEAFF; DNA: TGCGCCAGCAGCCAATTGCCCCAAGAGGGTGAAGCTTTCTTT
D: .; size: .; V: TRBV2; J: TRBJ2-2; CDR3: CASTSDRHSSGELFF; DNA: TGTGCCAGCACTTCCGACAGGCATTCATCGGGGGAGCTGTTTTTT
D: .; size: once; V: TRBV10-3; J: TRBJ1-1; CDR3: CAISEFSQGGTEAFF; DNA: TGTGCCATCAGTGAGTTTTCCCAGGGAGGAACTGAAGCTTTCTTT
D: .; size: .; V: TRBV27; J: TRBJ1-5; CDR3: CASSLFTSNQPQHF; DNA: TGTGCCAGCAGTTTGTTCACAAGCAATCAGCCCCAGCATTTT
D: TRBD2; size: .; V: TRBV13; J: TRBJ2-2; CDR3: CASSTYLAGDTGELFF; DNA: TGTGCCAGCAGCACATACTTAGCGGGAGATACCGGGGAGCTGTTTTTT
D: .; size: .; V: TRBV6-1; J: TRBJ1-6; CDR3: CASSVLGDRKNSPLHF; DNA: TGTGCCAGCAGTGTCCTGGGAGACAGGAAAAATTCACCCCTCCACTTT
D: TRBD1; size: .; V: TRBV25-1; J: TRBJ1-4; CDR3: CASSRLQGMDEKLFF; DNA: TGTGCCAGCAGTAGATTACAGGGGATGGATGAAAAACTGTTTTTT
D: .; size: .; V: TRBV5-1; J: TRBJ2-1; CDR3: CASRVNTYNEQFF; DNA: TGCGCCAGCAGGGTTAACACCTACAATGAGCAGTTCTTC
D: TRBD1; size: .; V: TRBV2; J: TRBJ1-5; CDR3: CASSDGGQGANQPQHF; DNA: TGTGCCAGCAGTGATGGGGGACAGGGGGCTAATCAGCCCCAGCATTTT
D: TRBD2; size: .; V: TRBV6-1; J: TRBJ2-1; CDR3: CASSPSGSYNEQFF; DNA: TGTGCCAGCAGTCCTAGCGGCTCCTACAATGAGCAGTTCTTC
D: TRBD2; size: .; V: TRBV7-2; J: TRBJ2-7; CDR3: CASSLEGGGTYEQYF; DNA: TGTGCCAGCAGCTTAGAAGGCGGGGGGACCTACGAGCAGTACTTC
D: TRBD1; size: few; V: TRBV2; J: TRBJ1-4; CDR3: CASSLGTGEKLFF; DNA: TGTGCCAGCAGCCTTGGGACAGGGGAAAAACTGTTTTTT
D: TRBD2; size: .; V: TRBV7-3; J: TRBJ2-1; CDR3: CASSSGGTSYNEQFF; DNA: TGTGCCAGCAGCTCGGGGGGGACCTCCTACAATGAGCAGTTCTTC
D: TRBD1; size: few; V: TRBV27; J: TRBJ1-5; CDR3: CASSLGTGYNQPQHF; DNA: TGTGCCAGCAGTCTCGGGACAGGTTACAATCAGCCCCAGCATTTT
D: TRBD2; size: .; V: TRBV2; J: TRBJ2-1; CDR3: CASSRGGRASTANEQFF; DNA: TGTGCCAGCAGCAGAGGCGGGAGGGCCTCCACAGCTAATGAGCAGTTCTTC
D: .; size: .; V: TRBV5-1; J: TRBJ1-1; CDR3: CASSLWEGGAEAFF; DNA: TGCGCCAGCAGCTTGTGGGAAGGGGGGGCTGAAGCTTTCTTT
D: TRBD1; size: .; V: TRBV19; J: TRBJ1-1; CDR3: CATRTAGGLNTEAFF; DNA: TGTGCCACCCGGACGGCAGGGGGCTTAAACACTGAAGCTTTCTTT
D: .; size: .; V: TRBV19; J: TRBJ1-1; CDR3: CASSMPQAGRWTEAFF; DNA: TGTGCCAGTAGTATGCCCCAAGCAGGCCGGTGGACTGAAGCTTTCTTT
D: TRBD1; size: .; V: TRBV18; J: TRBJ1-5; CDR3: CASSTPDRVNQPQHF; DNA: TGTGCCAGCTCAACCCCGGACAGGGTCAATCAGCCCCAGCATTTT
D: .; size: once; V: TRBV18; J: TRBJ1-5; CDR3: CASSQGSNQPQHF; DNA: TGTGCCAGCTCCCAGGGAAGCAATCAGCCCCAGCATTTT